These 17 T cell receptor beta chains were sequenced from one sample in a study of tumor-infiltrating lymphocytes in localized non-small cell lung cancer. Libraries were prepared by immunoSEQ multiplex PCR; TCRdb keeps only in-frame clonotypes and omits some of them. This sample has about 16,000 clones, with 60% to 85% found just once. The sequenced sample was lung tumor tissue. Receptors were obtained from a human donor with non-small cell lung cancer.

This chain connects TRBV6-6 to TRBJ2-1, with 11 bases fitting TRBD2. This CDR3 comprises 15 residues. Germline CDR1 MNHNY, CDR2 SVGAGI (reference sequence). With V trimmed by 7 bases and J by 3 bases, 5 bases remained unmatched. The CDR3 coding sequence is TGTGCCAGCAACGACCTAGCGGGGGGCTACAATGAGCAGTTCTTC. Translated, it gives CASNDLAGGYNEQFF.

J is TRBJ2-2 and V is TRBV6-5, with 11 bases identical to TRBD2. The length of the CDR3 is 16 residues. The V gene end was trimmed by 2 bases and the J gene end by 7 bases; junction bases not matched to a gene: 6. Germline V gene lookup returns CDR1 MNHEY and CDR2 SVGAGI. The chain's CDR3 is CASSYTSGRGIGELFF. DNA for the CDR3: TGTGCCAGCAGTTACACTAGCGGGAGAGGGATCGGGGAGCTGTTTTTT.

The chain recombines TRBV5-6 with TRBJ2-1, with 9 bases identical to TRBD1. CDR1 and CDR2 from the germline V gene are SGHDT and YYEEEE. Trimming removed 3 bases from V and 9 bases from J; junction bases left unmatched: 10. The CDR3 consists of 15 residues. Written as DNA, the CDR3 is TGTGCCAGCAGCTCTGCCGGGACAGGGCTTCTTGAGCAGTTCTTC. Protein: CASSSAGTGLLEQFF.

This clone showed up just once. This chain joins TRBV19 and TRBJ2-3; the D is unclear. The CDR3 runs to 13 residues. The V gene's germline CDR1 is LNHDA and CDR2 SQIVND (reference sequence). The V end was cut by 4 bases, the J end by 2 bases, with 7 bases between. CDR3 in DNA: TGTGCCAGTAGTAATCCTAACACAGATACGCAGTATTTT. Translation gives CASSNPNTDTQYF.

The chain is built from TRBV28 and TRBJ2-2; maybe TRBD2 (6 bases). V gave up 5 bases and J gave up 6 bases, with 19 bases separating them. The length of the CDR3 is 16 residues. Per germline, CDR1 MDHEN and CDR2 SYDVKM. The CDR3 loop reads CASSPLWGVGAGELFF. The DNA for the CDR3 is TGTGCCAGCAGTCCCCTGTGGGGGGTGGGGGCCGGGGAGCTGTTTTTT.

The V call is TRBV4-2, the J call TRBJ1-2, with a possible D match to TRBD1 (5 bases). The V end lost 2 bases, the J end lost 7 bases, and 14 bases lay between the germline ends. This CDR3 is 14 amino acids long. Germline-derived CDR1 and CDR2 are LGHNA and YNFKEQ. The chain's CDR3 is CASSQFMGDTGYTF. The CDR3 DNA follows: TGTGCCAGCAGCCAATTCATGGGGGATACTGGCTACACCTTC.

This rearrangement joins TRBV5-4 to TRBJ1-2, with 7 bases matching TRBD1. Germline lookup yields CDR1 SGHNT and CDR2 YYREEE (reference sequence). The CDR3 has 18 residues. The V and J ends lost 0 bases and 0 bases, in that order; junction bases with no gene match: 11. The CDR3 DNA reads as TGTGCCAGCAGCTTGGCCTGGGGCAGGGGGGGTCCTAACTATGGCTACACCTTC. Protein sequence: CASSLAWGRGGPNYGYTF.

The genes are TRBV11-2 and TRBJ2-5, with D possibly being TRBD2 (6 bases). The CDR3 totals 14 residues. CDR1 and CDR2 from the germline V gene are SGHAT and FQNNGV. The V end was cut by 5 bases, the J end by 6 bases, with 16 bases between. DNA for the CDR3: TGTGCCAGCAGCCCGCTAACGGGAGAGAAGACCCAGTACTTC. Residues: CASSPLTGEKTQYF.

The chain has TRBV2 and TRBJ2-2; D not resolved. V was pared by 3 bases and J by 6 bases, with 2 bases between. The CDR3 totals 11 residues. Germline V gene lookup returns CDR1 SNHLY and CDR2 FYNNEI. DNA of the CDR3: TGTGCCAGCAGTGATGCCGGGGAGCTGTTTTTT. The encoded protein is CASSDAGELFF.

The rearrangement links TRBV19 to TRBJ2-5; TRBD1 agrees at 8 bases. The J call could be wrong; TRBJ2-7 is a better fit for the DNA end. Germline V CDR1 and CDR2: LNHDA, SQIVND (reference sequence). This CDR3 is built from 14 residues. The CDR3 DNA sequence: TGTGCCAGTAGTATAGGGACAGGGCCCTACGAGCAGTACTTC. It is translated as CASSIGTGPYEQYF.

The V call is TRBV20-1, the J call TRBJ1-1; 7 bases are a match to TRBD1. The germline CDR1 and CDR2 sequences are DFQATT and SNEGSKA (reference sequence). J was trimmed by 6 bases and V by 3 bases; bases with no gene match: 1. CDR3 size: 11 residues. CDR3: CSASRGSEAFF. In DNA, the CDR3 is TGCAGTGCTAGCAGGGGGTCTGAAGCTTTCTTT.

The V and J genes are TRBV5-6 and TRBJ2-5; maybe TRBD1 (5 bases). Between the trimmed V and J ends, which lost 4 bases and 1 base, there was a span of 11 bases. This CDR3 is 14 amino acids long. Germline V gene data show CDR1 as SGHDT and CDR2 as YYEEEE. CDR3 region: CASSLLGPQETQYF. The CDR3 region has the DNA TGTGCCAGCAGCCTCTTGGGGCCCCAAGAGACCCAGTACTTC.

This chain joins TRBV5-1 and TRBJ1-2; D is ambiguous. Trimming took off 5 bases at V and 7 bases at J, with 18 bases between the two ends. The CDR3 contains 14 residues. Germline CDR1 SGHRS, CDR2 YFSETQ. CDR3 in DNA: TGCGCCAGCAGTCCGACCTACCGGAGGGTTGGCTACACCTTC. Its protein product is CASSPTYRRVGYTF.

This chain connects TRBV7-9 to TRBJ2-3; 9 nucleotides match TRBD2. The CDR3 length is 19 residues. Germline CDR1 and CDR2: SEHNR and FQNEAQ (reference sequence). The V gene end was trimmed by 2 bases and the J gene end by 0 bases; junction bases not matched to a gene: 12. CDR3 in DNA: TGTGCCAGCAGCTTATCGGCGGGGGGGCGAGTGACTAGCACAGATACGCAGTATTTT. This sequence encodes CASSLSAGGRVTSTDTQYF.

This chain links TRBV9 with TRBJ2-3; D could derive from TRBD1 or TRBD2 (5 bases each). V was trimmed by 2 bases and J by 2 bases, leaving 15 bases between them. In germline, CDR1 is SGDLS, CDR2 YYNGEE. The CDR3 is 16 amino acids. CDR3 nucleotide sequence: TGTGCCAGCAGCGTGGGGGTAGCGCGGTTCACAGATACGCAGTATTTT. The encoded protein is CASSVGVARFTDTQYF.

V is TRBV30 and J is TRBJ2-6; 9 bases match TRBD1. The germline gives CDR1 GTSNPN, CDR2 SVGIG (reference sequence). The CDR3 is 18 residues long. V was clipped by 1 base and J by 2 bases; unmatched bases: 9. CDR3 sequence reads: CAWSGATGGRTGANVLTF. CDR3 nucleotides: TGTGCCTGGAGTGGAGCTACAGGGGGCCGTACTGGGGCCAACGTCCTGACTTTC. Filled out from reference TRBV30 and TRBJ2-6, the complete variable domain reads SQTIHQWPATLVQPVGSPLSLECTVEGTSNPNLYWYRQAAGRGLQLLFYSVGIGQISSEVPQNLSASRPQDRQFILSSKKLLLSDSGFYLCAWSGATGGRTGANVLTFGAGSRLTVL.

J is TRBJ1-5 and V is TRBV19; D may be TRBD1 (6 bases). Trimming shortened V by 0 bases and J by 3 bases, and 21 bases separated the two germline ends. Germline CDR1 LNHDA, CDR2 SQIVND (reference sequence). The CDR3 sequence is 19 residues long. The chain's CDR3 is CASSIDEGELIYHNQPQHF. In DNA, the CDR3 is TGTGCCAGTAGTATAGACGAGGGGGAATTGATCTATCACAATCAGCCCCAGCATTTT.